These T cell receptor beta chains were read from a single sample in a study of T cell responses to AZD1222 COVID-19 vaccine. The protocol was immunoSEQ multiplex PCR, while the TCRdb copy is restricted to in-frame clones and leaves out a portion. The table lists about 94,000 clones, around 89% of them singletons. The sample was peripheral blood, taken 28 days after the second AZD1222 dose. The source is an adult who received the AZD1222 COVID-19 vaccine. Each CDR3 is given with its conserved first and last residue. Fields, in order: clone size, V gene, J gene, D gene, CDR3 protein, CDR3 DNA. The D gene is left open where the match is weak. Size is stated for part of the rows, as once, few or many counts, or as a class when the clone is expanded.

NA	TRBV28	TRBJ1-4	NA	CASSLERVSYLFF	TGTGCCAGCAGTTTGGAGAGGGTATCTTATCTGTTTTTT
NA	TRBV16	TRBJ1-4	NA	CASSQGHATNEKLFF	TGTGCCAGCAGCCAAGGGCATGCAACTAATGAAAAACTGTTTTTT
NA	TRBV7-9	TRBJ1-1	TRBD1	CASSPSLRGRNTEAFF	TGTGCCAGCAGCCCCTCTTTGAGGGGGCGGAACACTGAAGCTTTCTTT
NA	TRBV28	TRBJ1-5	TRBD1	CASSLFGDSYSNQPQHF	TGTGCCAGCAGTTTATTTGGGGACAGCTATAGCAATCAGCCCCAGCATTTT
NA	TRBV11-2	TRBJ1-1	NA	CASSSAGEERGFYNTEAFF	TGTGCCAGCAGCTCCGCGGGGGAGGAACGGGGTTTTTACAACACTGAAGCTTTCTTT
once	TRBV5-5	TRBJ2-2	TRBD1	CASSPSRAGGTGELFF	TGTGCCAGCAGCCCCAGTCGGGCAGGGGGCACCGGGGAGCTGTTTTTT
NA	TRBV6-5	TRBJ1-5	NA	CASSEPYSNQPQHF	TGTGCCAGCAGCGAGCCATATAGCAATCAGCCCCAGCATTTT
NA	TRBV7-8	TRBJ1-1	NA	CASSLGDLEAFF	TGTGCCAGCAGCTTAGGGGACCTTGAAGCTTTCTTT
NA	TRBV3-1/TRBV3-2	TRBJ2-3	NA	CASSPSAGSTDTQYF	TGTGCCAGCAGCCCCTCAGCGGGTAGCACAGATACGCAGTATTTT
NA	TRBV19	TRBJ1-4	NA	CASSAQKRNEKLFF	TGTGCCAGTAGCGCACAGAAGCGTAATGAAAAACTGTTTTTT
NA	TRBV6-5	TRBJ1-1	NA	CASSHPGAFF	TGTGCCAGCAGCCACCCAGGGGCTTTCTTT
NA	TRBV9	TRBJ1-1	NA	CASSLSSNSYTEAFF	TGTGCCAGCAGCCTCTCCTCGAACTCTTACACTGAAGCTTTCTTT
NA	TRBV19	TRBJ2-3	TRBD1	CASRDRGSDTQYF	TGTGCCAGCCGGGACAGGGGGTCCGATACGCAGTATTTT